This note documents a single T cell receptor beta chain sequence. This specimen belongs to a study of OX40 agonist ivuxolimab in advanced cancers. Profiling relied on immunoSEQ multiplex PCR, and the TCRdb table lists in-frame clones only, not all of them. Of roughly 70,000 clones in the sample, more than 75% were seen once. Blood draws occurred at baseline, cycle 4 day 1, and cycle 7 day 1. This sample comprised CD4+ or CD8+ T cells sorted from blood, obtained in a trial of the OX40 agonist ivuxolimab. The receptor was isolated from an adult with an advanced solid tumor such as melanoma, head and neck, liver or kidney cancer.

CDR3 sequence reads: CASKVAISTDTQYF. For the CDR3, the DNA is TGTGCCAGCAAAGTCGCGATAAGCACAGATACGCAGTATTTT. The chain employs TRBV5-5 and TRBJ2-3; D is undetermined. This CDR3 has 14 residues. V was cut by 6 bases and J by 0 bases, with 11 bases left in between. Germline V lookup: CDR1 SGHKS, CDR2 YYEKEE (reference sequence).